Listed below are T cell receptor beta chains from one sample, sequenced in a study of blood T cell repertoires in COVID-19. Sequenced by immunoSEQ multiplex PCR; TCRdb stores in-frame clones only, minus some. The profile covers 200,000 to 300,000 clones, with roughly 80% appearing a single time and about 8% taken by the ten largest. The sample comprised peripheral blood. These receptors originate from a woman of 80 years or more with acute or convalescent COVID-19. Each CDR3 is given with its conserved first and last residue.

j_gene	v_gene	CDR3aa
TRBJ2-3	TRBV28	CASSPQGRGTDTQYF
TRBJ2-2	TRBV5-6	CASSKAGLGEGTGELFF
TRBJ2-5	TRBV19	CASSRGQETQYF
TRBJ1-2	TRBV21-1	CASSKARTRGLYGYTF
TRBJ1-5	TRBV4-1	CASSQFVSQGAQPQHF
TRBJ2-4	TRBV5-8	CASSLEGGPQNIQYF
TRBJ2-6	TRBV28	CASSIEAYPSGANVLTF
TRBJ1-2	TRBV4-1	CASSQVNRKYGYTF
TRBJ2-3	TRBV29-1	CSVDSSGGQDTQYF
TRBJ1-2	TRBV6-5	CASSYGAGYGYTF
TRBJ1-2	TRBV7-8	CASSLARVGYTF
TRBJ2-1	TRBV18	CASSDRDSPKEQFF
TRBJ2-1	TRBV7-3	CASSPGTPVVEQFF
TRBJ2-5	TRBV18	CASSPVGEETQYF
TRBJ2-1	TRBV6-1	CASSDRGSSYNEQFF
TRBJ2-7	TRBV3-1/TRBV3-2	CASSSRRVPYEQYF
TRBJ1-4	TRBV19	CASSIATGGNEKLFF
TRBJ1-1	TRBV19	CASSIVGAGVRAFF
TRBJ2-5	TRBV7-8	CASSNRLAGGQETQYF
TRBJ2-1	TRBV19	CASSTGLAGARGNEQFF
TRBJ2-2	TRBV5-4	CASSLDRGRTGELFF
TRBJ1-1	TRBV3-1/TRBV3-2	CASSQWGQGNTEAFF
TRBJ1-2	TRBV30	CAWSSGGGYTF
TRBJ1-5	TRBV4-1	CASSQGQGAFQPQHF
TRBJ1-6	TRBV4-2	CASSHRLTGVSPLHF
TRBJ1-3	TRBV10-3	CAIGQNSGNTIYF
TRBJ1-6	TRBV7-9	CASSLGDYNSPLHF
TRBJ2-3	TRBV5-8	CASSLFWQGGSTDTQYF
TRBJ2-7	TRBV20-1	CSASWVGSGIHEQYF